Listed below are T cell receptor beta chains from one sample, sequenced in a study of T cell clones after liver transplantation. Method: immunoSEQ multiplex PCR; TCRdb's copy keeps in-frame clones and lacks some. Here the sample spans around 20,000 clones, about 90% being singletons. The source material was CD8+ T cells from blood, sampled before liver transplant. The receptors were gathered from a human donor who received a liver transplant. Each CDR3 is given with its conserved first and last residue. D genes are given only for firm matches. Only some rows state a clone size, as once, few, many or a class for expanded clones.

length	D	V	J	size	CDR3	DNA
14	TRBD1	TRBV2	TRBJ2-2	NA	CASSWTGETGELFF	TGTGCCAGCAGCTGGACAGGGGAGACCGGGGAGCTGTTTTTT
16	TRBD2	TRBV9	TRBJ2-7	NA	CASSPGLAGVGYEQYF	TGTGCCAGCAGCCCCGGACTAGCGGGAGTAGGCTACGAGCAGTACTTC
12	NA	TRBV5-1	TRBJ1-1	NA	CASSYQNTEAFF	TGCGCCAGCAGCTATCAAAACACTGAAGCTTTCTTT
14	NA	TRBV5-1	TRBJ1-4	NA	CASSLDRPNEKLFF	TGCGCCAGCAGCCTGGACAGACCAAATGAAAAACTGTTTTTT
15	NA	TRBV6-6	TRBJ1-2	few	CASSYSIGGEYGYTF	TGTGCCAGCAGTTACTCGATCGGGGGCGAGTATGGCTACACCTTC
16	NA	TRBV9	TRBJ2-2	NA	CASSVEGGGATGELFF	TGTGCCAGCAGCGTAGAAGGGGGAGGGGCCACCGGGGAGCTGTTTTTT
16	NA	TRBV19	TRBJ2-1	once	CASSDPSWSSYNEQFF	TGTGCCAGTAGTGACCCTTCATGGAGCTCCTACAATGAGCAGTTCTTC
12	NA	TRBV19	TRBJ1-1	NA	CASSLEGSEAFF	TGTGCCAGTAGCCTGGAGGGGTCTGAAGCTTTCTTT
15	NA	TRBV7-9	TRBJ2-7	few	CASSLGGETTYEQYF	TGTGCCAGCAGCTTAGGGGGGGAGACTACCTACGAGCAGTACTTC
14	TRBD2	TRBV5-1	TRBJ2-7	NA	CASSFSPSGYEQYF	TGCGCCAGCAGCTTCAGTCCTAGCGGGTACGAGCAGTACTTC
17	TRBD2	TRBV7-9	TRBJ2-1	NA	CASTQGWRESSYNEQFF	TGTGCCAGCACCCAAGGGTGGCGGGAGAGCTCCTACAATGAGCAGTTCTTC
17	NA	TRBV28	TRBJ2-7	NA	CASSLTAGAGGTYEQYF	TGTGCCAGCAGTTTAACTGCTGGGGCCGGAGGAACCTACGAGCAGTACTTC
16	TRBD1	TRBV5-6	TRBJ2-2	few	CASSPFRGRSTGELFF	TGTGCCAGCAGCCCTTTTAGGGGGCGCTCGACCGGGGAGCTGTTTTTT
14	NA	TRBV25-1	TRBJ1-5	NA	CASSEFLVNQPQHF	TGTGCCAGCAGTGAATTTTTGGTCAATCAGCCCCAGCATTTT
14	NA	TRBV6-9	TRBJ1-1	NA	CASITRSPNTEAFF	TGTGCCAGCATCACGAGATCTCCGAACACTGAAGCTTTCTTT
13	TRBD1	TRBV29-1	TRBJ1-4	NA	CSVVDRGREKLFF	TGCAGCGTTGTGGACAGGGGGCGAGAAAAACTGTTTTTT
15	NA	TRBV27	TRBJ1-1	few	CASSSRTVMNTEAFF	TGTGCCAGCAGTTCCCGGACAGTGATGAACACTGAAGCTTTCTTT
15	NA	TRBV19	TRBJ1-5	once	CASSVTGYSNQPQHF	TGTGCCAGTAGCGTCACAGGGTATAGCAATCAGCCCCAGCATTTT
11	NA	TRBV28	TRBJ2-5	NA	CASSQSRAQYF	TGTGCCAGCAGTCAGTCGAGGGCCCAGTACTTC
13	NA	TRBV7-2	TRBJ2-7	NA	CASSPSGSYEQYF	TGTGCCAGCAGCCCCTCGGGGTCCTACGAGCAGTACTTC
13	NA	TRBV5-1	TRBJ1-1	NA	CASRQGANTEAFF	TGCGCCAGCAGACAAGGGGCTAACACTGAAGCTTTCTTT
16	NA	TRBV7-9	TRBJ1-2	NA	CVSSQTSGWPDYGYTF	TGTGTCAGCAGCCAAACTTCAGGGTGGCCAGACTATGGCTACACCTTC
11	NA	TRBV5-1	TRBJ2-1	NA	CATQDGLEQFF	TGCGCCACCCAGGACGGGTTGGAGCAGTTCTTC
14	TRBD2	TRBV6-6	TRBJ2-1	NA	CASSYREGPNEQFF	TGTGCCAGCAGTTACCGGGAGGGCCCCAATGAGCAGTTCTTC
15	TRBD2	TRBV6-1	TRBJ2-7	NA	CASSQTSGSLLRAHF	TGTGCCAGCAGTCAGACTAGCGGGAGTCTACTACGAGCCCACTTC
18	NA	TRBV28	TRBJ2-7	NA	CASSFRASPSSSSYEQYF	TGTGCCAGCAGTTTCAGGGCTAGCCCATCCTCAAGCTCCTACGAGCAGTACTTC
13	NA	TRBV5-1	TRBJ1-1	NA	CASSPGVNTEAFF	TGCGCCAGCAGCCCAGGGGTGAACACTGAAGCTTTCTTT
12	NA	TRBV19	TRBJ1-5	few	CASSTGNQPQHF	TGTGCCAGTAGTACAGGGAATCAGCCCCAGCATTTT
15	NA	TRBV7-7	TRBJ1-2	NA	CASSPLQGSDYGYTF	TGTGCTAGCAGCCCCTTACAGGGTTCTGACTATGGCTACACCTTC
14	NA	TRBV7-2	TRBJ2-7	NA	CASSLGLLPYEQYF	TGTGCCAGCAGCTTAGGACTTCTTCCCTACGAGCAGTACTTC
15	NA	TRBV29-1	TRBJ2-1	NA	CSVVMPRSSYNEQFF	TGCAGCGTTGTAATGCCCCGAAGCTCCTACAATGAGCAGTTCTTC
13	NA	TRBV27	TRBJ2-7	NA	CASALRGSYEQYF	TGTGCCAGCGCCCTCCGGGGGTCCTACGAGCAGTACTTC
14	TRBD2	TRBV4-3	TRBJ2-7	NA	CASSQDGGDYEQYF	TGCGCCAGCAGCCAAGATGGGGGGGACTACGAGCAGTACTTC
17	TRBD2	TRBV28	TRBJ2-7	NA	CASSSTFGTSVRYEQYF	TGTGCCAGCAGTTCCACCTTCGGGACTAGCGTACGTTACGAGCAGTACTTC
17	TRBD1	TRBV28	TRBJ2-7	few	CASSLIIRGQGFYEQYF	TGTGCCAGCAGTTTAATCATTCGGGGACAGGGGTTTTACGAGCAGTACTTC
14	NA	TRBV5-1	TRBJ2-7	once	CASSLAHINDEQYF	TGCGCCAGCAGCTTGGCCCACATCAACGACGAGCAGTACTTC
16	TRBD1	TRBV6-1	TRBJ1-1	NA	CASSEADRGMNTEAFF	TGTGCCAGCAGTGAAGCCGACAGGGGTATGAACACTGAAGCTTTCTTT
16	TRBD1	TRBV7-9	TRBJ2-7	NA	CASSSLGQGSPYEQYF	TGTGCCAGCAGCTCGTTAGGACAGGGGAGCCCCTACGAGCAGTACTTC
11	NA	TRBV25-1	TRBJ2-1	NA	CASSPPALQFF	TGTGCCAGCAGTCCCCCGGCGTTGCAGTTCTTC
14	NA	TRBV19	TRBJ1-1	once	CASSIGAGNTEAFF	TGTGCCAGTAGTATAGGGGCGGGGAACACTGAAGCTTTCTTT
18	TRBD1	TRBV7-8	TRBJ1-1	medium-sized	CASSWDRGLSGLNTEAFF	TGTGCCAGCAGCTGGGACAGGGGGCTCTCCGGACTGAACACTGAAGCTTTCTTT
17	NA	TRBV7-2	TRBJ1-2	NA	CASSFSVRAAANYGYTF	TGTGCCAGCAGCTTCTCGGTCCGGGCAGCGGCTAACTATGGCTACACCTTC
12	NA	TRBV15	TRBJ2-5	once	CATSRDVETQYF	TGTGCCACCAGCAGAGATGTGGAGACCCAGTACTTC
14	NA	TRBV30	TRBJ2-2	NA	CAWSWVMNTGELFF	TGTGCCTGGAGTTGGGTCATGAACACCGGGGAGCTGTTTTTT
17	NA	TRBV19	TRBJ2-1	NA	CASSSQGLAGLDNEQFF	TGTGCCAGTAGTTCCCAGGGGTTGGCCGGATTAGACAATGAGCAGTTCTTC
13	NA	TRBV15	TRBJ2-5	NA	CATRDGSRETQYF	TGTGCCACCAGGGACGGGAGTAGGGAGACCCAGTACTTC
16	TRBD1	TRBV5-5	TRBJ2-2	NA	CASSPKQGSNTGELFF	TGTGCCAGCAGCCCTAAACAGGGGTCGAACACCGGGGAGCTGTTTTTT
12	TRBD1	TRBV28	TRBJ2-7	NA	CASSYRGREQYF	TGTGCCAGCAGCTACAGGGGGCGCGAGCAGTACTTC
16	NA	TRBV1	TRBJ2-3	once	CTRGYSGIPSTDTQYF	TGCACCAGAGGATATAGCGGGATTCCTAGCACAGATACGCAGTATTTT